This T cell receptor beta chain was retrieved from a study of shared clonotypes between healthy human individuals. Researchers ran the assay at a deep level. The method was immunoSEQ multiplex PCR; TCRdb's version includes in-frame clones alone and lacks a portion of them. The table records over a million clones, around 75% of them present only once. V was pared by 1 base and J by 7 bases, with 6 bases of the junction left unmatched. The V gene's germline CDR1 is GTSNPN and CDR2 SVGIG (reference sequence). This CDR3 contains 14 residues. This clonotype originated in a man younger than 30 in good health. Sequences were obtained from memory CD4+ T cells sorted from blood. Subset described: CD45RA-negative fraction. The rearrangement links TRBV30 to TRBJ2-1, with 8 nucleotides matching TRBD1. The CDR3 region has the DNA TGTGCCTGGAGTGACGGACAGGGTGGAAATGAGCAGTTCTTC. Amino acids: CAWSDGQGGNEQFF.